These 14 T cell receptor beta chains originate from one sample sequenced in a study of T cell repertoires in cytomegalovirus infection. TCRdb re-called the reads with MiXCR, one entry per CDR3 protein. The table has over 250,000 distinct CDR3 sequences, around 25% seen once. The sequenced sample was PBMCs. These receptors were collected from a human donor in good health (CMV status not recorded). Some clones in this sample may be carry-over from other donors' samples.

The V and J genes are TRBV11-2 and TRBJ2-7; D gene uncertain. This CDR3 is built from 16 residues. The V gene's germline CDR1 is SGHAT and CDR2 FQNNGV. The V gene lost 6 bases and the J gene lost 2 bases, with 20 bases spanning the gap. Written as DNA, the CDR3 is TGTGCCAGCAGGCGAACTCCGAGACGGGTAACCTACGAGCAGTACTTC. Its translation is CASRRTPRRVTYEQYF.

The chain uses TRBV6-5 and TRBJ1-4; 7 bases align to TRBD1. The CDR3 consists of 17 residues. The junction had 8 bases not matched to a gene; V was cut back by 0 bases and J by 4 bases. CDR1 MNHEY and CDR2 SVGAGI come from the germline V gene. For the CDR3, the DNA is TGTGCCAGCAGTTACTCGAGGGACAGACTAGATAATGAAAAACTGTTTTTT. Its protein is CASSYSRDRLDNEKLFF.

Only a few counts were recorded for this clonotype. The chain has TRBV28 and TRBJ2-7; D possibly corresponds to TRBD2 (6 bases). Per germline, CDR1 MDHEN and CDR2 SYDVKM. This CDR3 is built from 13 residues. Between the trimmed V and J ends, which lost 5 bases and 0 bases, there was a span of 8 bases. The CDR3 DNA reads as TGTGCCAGCAGTGGGACTCGCTCCTACGAGCAGTACTTC. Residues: CASSGTRSYEQYF.

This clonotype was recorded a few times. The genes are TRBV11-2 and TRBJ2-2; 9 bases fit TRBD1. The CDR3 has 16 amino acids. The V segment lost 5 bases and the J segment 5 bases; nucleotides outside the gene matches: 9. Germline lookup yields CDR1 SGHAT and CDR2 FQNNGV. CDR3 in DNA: TGTGCCAGCAGCCTGGGACAGGGAAGTGCTACCGGGGAGCTGTTTTTT. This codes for CASSLGQGSATGELFF.

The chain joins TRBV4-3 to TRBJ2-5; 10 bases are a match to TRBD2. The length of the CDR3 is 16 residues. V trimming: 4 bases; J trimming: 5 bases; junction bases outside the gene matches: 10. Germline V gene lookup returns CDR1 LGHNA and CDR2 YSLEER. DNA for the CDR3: TGCGCCAGCAGCCCAAATCTAGCGGGAGCTATGGAGACCCAGTACTTC. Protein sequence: CASSPNLAGAMETQYF.

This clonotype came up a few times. The CDR3 reads CASSPPSYEQYF. In DNA form, the CDR3 reads TGTGCCAGCAGTCCCCCCTCCTACGAGCAGTACTTC. This rearrangement joins TRBV6-2 or TRBV6-3 to TRBJ2-7, with no clear D. V shed 5 bases and J shed 0 bases, with 5 bases lying between them. From germline, CDR1 is MNHEY and CDR2 SVGEGT. The CDR3 sequence is 12 residues long.

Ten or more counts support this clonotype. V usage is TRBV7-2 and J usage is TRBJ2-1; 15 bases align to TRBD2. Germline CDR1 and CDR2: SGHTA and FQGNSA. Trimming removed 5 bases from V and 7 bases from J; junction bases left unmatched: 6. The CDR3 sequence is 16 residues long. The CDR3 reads CASSKGLAGGQNEQFF. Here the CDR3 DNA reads TGTGCCAGCAGCAAAGGACTAGCGGGAGGGCAGAATGAGCAGTTCTTC.

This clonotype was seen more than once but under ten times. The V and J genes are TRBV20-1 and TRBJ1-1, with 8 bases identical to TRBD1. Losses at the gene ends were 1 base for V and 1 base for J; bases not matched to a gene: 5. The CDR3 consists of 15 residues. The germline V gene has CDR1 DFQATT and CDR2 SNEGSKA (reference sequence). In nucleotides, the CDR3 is TGCAGTGCTAGAGTAGCAGGGGGCACGAACACTGAAGCTTTCTTT. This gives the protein CSARVAGGTNTEAFF.

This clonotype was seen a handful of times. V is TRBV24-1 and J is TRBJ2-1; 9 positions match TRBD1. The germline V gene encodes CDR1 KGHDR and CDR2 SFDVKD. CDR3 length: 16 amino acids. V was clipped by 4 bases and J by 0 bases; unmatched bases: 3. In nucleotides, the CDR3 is TGTGCCACCAGTGACCAGACAGGGGGCTCCTACAATGAGCAGTTCTTC. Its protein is CATSDQTGGSYNEQFF.

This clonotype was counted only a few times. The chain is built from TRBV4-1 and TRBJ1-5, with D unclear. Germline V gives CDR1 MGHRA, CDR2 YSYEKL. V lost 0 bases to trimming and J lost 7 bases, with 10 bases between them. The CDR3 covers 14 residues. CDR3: CASSQDRLAQPQHF. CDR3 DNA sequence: TGCGCCAGCAGCCAAGATCGTCTGGCGCAGCCCCAGCATTTT.

The CDR3, as DNA: TGTGCCAGCACCGACTCGGCGGGGGAGACCCAGTACTTC. It translates to CASTDSAGETQYF. The rearrangement links TRBV28 to TRBJ2-5; the D gene is possibly TRBD2 (6 bases). V lost 7 bases and J 5 bases, leaving 14 bases between the germline ends. The CDR3 is 13 amino acids. Germline V CDR1 and CDR2: MDHEN, SYDVKM.

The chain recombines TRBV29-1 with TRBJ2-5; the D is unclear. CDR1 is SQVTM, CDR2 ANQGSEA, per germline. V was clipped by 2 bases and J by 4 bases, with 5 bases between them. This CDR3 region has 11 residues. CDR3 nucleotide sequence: TGCAGCGTTGAACCGGGAGAGACCCAGTACTTC. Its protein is CSVEPGETQYF.

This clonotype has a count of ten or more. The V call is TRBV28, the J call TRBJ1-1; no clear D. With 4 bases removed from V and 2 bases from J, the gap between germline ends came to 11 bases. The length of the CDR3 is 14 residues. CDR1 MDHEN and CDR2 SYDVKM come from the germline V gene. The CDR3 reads CASSYIAANTEAFF. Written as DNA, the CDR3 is TGTGCCAGCAGTTATATTGCAGCAAACACTGAAGCTTTCTTT.

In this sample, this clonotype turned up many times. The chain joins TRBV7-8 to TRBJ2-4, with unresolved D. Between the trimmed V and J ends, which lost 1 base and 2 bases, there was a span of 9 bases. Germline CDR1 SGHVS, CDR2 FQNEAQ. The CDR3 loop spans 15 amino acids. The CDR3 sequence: CASSLDRTTKNIQYF. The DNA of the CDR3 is TGTGCCAGCAGCTTAGACCGTACTACCAAAAACATTCAGTACTTC.